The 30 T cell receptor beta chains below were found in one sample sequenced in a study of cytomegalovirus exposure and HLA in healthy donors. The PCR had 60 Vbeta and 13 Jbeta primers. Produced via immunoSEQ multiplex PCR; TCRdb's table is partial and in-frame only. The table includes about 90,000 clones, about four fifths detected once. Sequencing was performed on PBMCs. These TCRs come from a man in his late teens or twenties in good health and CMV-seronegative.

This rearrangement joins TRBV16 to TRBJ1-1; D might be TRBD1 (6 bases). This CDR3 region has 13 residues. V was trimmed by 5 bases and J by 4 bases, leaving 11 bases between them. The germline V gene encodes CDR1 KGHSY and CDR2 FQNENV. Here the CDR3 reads CASSSTGSTEAFF. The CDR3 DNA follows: TGTGCCAGCAGCTCCACAGGGTCCACTGAAGCTTTCTTT.

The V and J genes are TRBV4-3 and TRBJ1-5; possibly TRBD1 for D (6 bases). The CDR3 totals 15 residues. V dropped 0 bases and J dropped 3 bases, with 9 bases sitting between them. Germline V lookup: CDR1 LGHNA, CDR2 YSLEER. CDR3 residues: CASSQDRGYNQPQHF. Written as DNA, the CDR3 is TGCGCCAGCAGCCAAGACAGGGGTTACAATCAGCCCCAGCATTTT.

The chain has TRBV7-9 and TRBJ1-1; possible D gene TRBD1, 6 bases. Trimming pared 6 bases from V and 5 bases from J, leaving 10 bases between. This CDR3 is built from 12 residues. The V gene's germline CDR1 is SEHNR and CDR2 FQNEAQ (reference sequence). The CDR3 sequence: CASRGRGTEAFF. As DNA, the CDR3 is TGTGCCAGCAGAGGTAGGGGGACTGAAGCTTTCTTT.

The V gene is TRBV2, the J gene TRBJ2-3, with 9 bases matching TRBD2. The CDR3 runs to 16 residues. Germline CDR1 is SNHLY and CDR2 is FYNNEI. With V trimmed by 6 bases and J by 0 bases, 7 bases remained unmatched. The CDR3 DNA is TGTGCCAGCAGCCCGGCTAGCGGGGTTAGCACAGATACGCAGTATTTT. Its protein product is CASSPASGVSTDTQYF.

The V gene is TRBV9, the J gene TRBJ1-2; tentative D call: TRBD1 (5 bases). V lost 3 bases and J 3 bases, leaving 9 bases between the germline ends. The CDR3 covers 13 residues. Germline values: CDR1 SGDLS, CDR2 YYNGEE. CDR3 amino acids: CASSDGTYYGYTF. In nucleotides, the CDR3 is TGTGCCAGCAGCGACGGGACTTACTATGGCTACACCTTC.

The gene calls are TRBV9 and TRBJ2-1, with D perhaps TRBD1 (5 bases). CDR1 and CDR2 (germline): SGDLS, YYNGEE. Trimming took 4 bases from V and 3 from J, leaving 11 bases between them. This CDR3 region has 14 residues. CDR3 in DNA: TGTGCCAGCAGCCCTGGGGCACACTACAATGAGCAGTTCTTC. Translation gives CASSPGAHYNEQFF.

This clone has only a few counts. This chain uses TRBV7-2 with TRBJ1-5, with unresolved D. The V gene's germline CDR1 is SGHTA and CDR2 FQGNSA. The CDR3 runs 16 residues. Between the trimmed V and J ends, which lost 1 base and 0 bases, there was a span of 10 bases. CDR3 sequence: CASSLGGANSNQPQHF. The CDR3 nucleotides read TGTGCCAGCAGCTTAGGAGGTGCAAATAGCAATCAGCCCCAGCATTTT.

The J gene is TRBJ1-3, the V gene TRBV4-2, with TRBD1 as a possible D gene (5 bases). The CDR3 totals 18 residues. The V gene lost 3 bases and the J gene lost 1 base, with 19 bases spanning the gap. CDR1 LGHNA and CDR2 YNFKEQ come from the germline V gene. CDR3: CASSQRSRPGESGNTIYF. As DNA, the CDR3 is TGTGCCAGCAGCCAGCGTAGTAGGCCGGGGGAATCTGGAAACACCATATATTTT.

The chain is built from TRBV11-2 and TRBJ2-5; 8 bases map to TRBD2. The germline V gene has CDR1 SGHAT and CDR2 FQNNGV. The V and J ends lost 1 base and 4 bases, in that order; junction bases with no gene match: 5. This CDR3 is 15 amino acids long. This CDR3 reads CASSLVTGGPETQYF. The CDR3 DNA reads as TGTGCCAGCAGCTTAGTGACGGGAGGGCCAGAGACCCAGTACTTC. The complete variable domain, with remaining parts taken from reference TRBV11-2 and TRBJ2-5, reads EAGVAQSPRYKIIEKRQSVAFWCNPISGHATLYWYQQILGQGPKLLIQFQNNGVVDDSQLPKDRFSAERLKGVDSTLKIQPAKLEDSAVYLCASSLVTGGPETQYFGPGTRLLVL.

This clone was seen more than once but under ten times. The CDR3 nucleotides are TGTGCCAGCAGCTCAGGACAGGGAAGGGATGAAAAACTGTTTTTT. Translation gives CASSSGQGRDEKLFF. V is TRBV7-2 and J is TRBJ1-4; 8 nucleotides align to TRBD1. CDR3 length: 15 amino acids. From germline, CDR1 is SGHTA and CDR2 FQGNSA. Losses at the gene ends were 4 bases for V and 6 bases for J; bases not matched to a gene: 7.

The CDR3 loop reads CASTRTSPQGSTQYF. The CDR3 nucleotides are TGTGCCAGCACCCGGACTAGCCCCCAAGGTAGTACGCAGTATTTT. V usage is TRBV11-2 and J usage is TRBJ2-3; 8 bases align to TRBD2. This CDR3 spans 15 amino acids. The ends lost 7 bases at V and 8 bases at J; junction bases unmatched: 14. Germline-derived CDR1 and CDR2 are SGHAT and FQNNGV.

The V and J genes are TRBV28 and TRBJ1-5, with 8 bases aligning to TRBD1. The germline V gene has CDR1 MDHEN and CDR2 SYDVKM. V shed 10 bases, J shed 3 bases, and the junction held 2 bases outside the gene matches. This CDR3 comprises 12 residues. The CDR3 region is CAIQGANQPQHF. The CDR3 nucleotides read TGTGCCATTCAGGGGGCCAATCAGCCCCAGCATTTT.

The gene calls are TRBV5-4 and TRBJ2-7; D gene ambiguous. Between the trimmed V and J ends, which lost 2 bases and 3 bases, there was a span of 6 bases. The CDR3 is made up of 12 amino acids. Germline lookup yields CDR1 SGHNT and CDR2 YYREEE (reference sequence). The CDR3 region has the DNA TGTGCCAGCAGCTTTGACAACTACGAGCAGTACTTC. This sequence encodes CASSFDNYEQYF.

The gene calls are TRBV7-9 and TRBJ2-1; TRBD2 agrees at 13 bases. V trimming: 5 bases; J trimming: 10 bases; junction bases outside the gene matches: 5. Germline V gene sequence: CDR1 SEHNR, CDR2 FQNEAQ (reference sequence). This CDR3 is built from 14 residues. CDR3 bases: TGTGCCAGCAGCCCGGGACTAGCGGGATCGGAGCAGTTCTTC. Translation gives CASSPGLAGSEQFF.

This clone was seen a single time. CDR3 sequence: CASSLIQTTMNTEAFF. The CDR3 nucleotides are TGTGCCAGCAGTTTAATTCAGACTACAATGAACACTGAAGCTTTCTTT. The chain couples TRBV28 to TRBJ1-1; D is ambiguous. Per germline, CDR1 MDHEN and CDR2 SYDVKM. V lost 2 bases, J lost 0 bases, and 13 bases lay in between. This CDR3 is built from 16 residues.

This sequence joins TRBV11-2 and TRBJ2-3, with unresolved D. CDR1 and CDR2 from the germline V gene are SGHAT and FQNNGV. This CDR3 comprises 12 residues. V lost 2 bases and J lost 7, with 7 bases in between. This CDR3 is CASSLTRHTQYF. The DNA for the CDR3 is TGTGCCAGCAGCTTAACCAGGCATACGCAGTATTTT.

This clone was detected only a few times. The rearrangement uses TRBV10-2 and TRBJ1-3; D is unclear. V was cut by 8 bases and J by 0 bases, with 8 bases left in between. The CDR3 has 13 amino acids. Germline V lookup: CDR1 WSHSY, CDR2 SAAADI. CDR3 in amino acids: CASWRGSGNTIYF. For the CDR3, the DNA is TGCGCCAGCTGGAGAGGCTCTGGAAACACCATATATTTT.

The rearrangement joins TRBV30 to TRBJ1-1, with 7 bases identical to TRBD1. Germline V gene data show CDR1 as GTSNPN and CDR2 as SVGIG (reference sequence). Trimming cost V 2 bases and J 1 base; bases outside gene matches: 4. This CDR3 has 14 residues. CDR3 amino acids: CAWSSDRPNTEAFF. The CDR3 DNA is TGTGCCTGGAGTTCGGACAGGCCGAACACTGAAGCTTTCTTT.

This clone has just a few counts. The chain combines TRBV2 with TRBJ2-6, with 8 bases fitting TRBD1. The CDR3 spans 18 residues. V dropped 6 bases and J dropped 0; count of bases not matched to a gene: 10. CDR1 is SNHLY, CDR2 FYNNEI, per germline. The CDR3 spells CASSIQGAVSSGANVLTF. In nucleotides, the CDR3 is TGTGCCAGCAGCATCCAGGGGGCTGTGAGCTCTGGGGCCAACGTCCTGACTTTC.

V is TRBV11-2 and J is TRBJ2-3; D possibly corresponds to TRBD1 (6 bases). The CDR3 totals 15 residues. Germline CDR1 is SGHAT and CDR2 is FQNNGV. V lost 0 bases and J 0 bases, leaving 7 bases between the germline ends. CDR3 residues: CASSLDRGSTDTQYF. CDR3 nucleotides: TGTGCCAGCAGCTTAGACAGGGGTAGCACAGATACGCAGTATTTT.

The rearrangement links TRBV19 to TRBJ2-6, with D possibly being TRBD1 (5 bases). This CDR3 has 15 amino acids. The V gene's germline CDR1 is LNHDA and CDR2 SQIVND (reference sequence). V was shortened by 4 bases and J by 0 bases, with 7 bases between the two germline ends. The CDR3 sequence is CASSNQGSGANVLTF. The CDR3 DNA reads TGTGCCAGTAGTAATCAGGGCTCTGGGGCCAACGTCCTGACTTTC.

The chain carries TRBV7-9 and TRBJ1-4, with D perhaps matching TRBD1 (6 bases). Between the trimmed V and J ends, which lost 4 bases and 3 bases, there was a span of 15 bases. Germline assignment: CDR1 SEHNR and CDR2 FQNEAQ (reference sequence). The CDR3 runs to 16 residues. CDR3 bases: TGTGCCAGCAGCTCAAAAAGGGGGGGGTCTAATGAAAAACTGTTTTTT. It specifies CASSSKRGGSNEKLFF. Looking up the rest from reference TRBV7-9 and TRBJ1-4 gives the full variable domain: DTGVSQNPRHKITKRGQNVTFRCDPISEHNRLYWYRQTLGQGPEFLTYFQNEAQLEKSRLLSDRFSAERPKGSFSTLEIQRTEQGDSAMYLCASSSKRGGSNEKLFFGSGTQLSVL.

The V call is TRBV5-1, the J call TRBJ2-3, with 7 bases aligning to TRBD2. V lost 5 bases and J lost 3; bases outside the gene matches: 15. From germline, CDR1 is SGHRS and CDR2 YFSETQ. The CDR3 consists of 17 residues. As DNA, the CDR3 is TGCGCCAGCAGTTCCGGGACTACTTTCTTATGGACAGATACGCAGTATTTT. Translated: CASSSGTTFLWTDTQYF.

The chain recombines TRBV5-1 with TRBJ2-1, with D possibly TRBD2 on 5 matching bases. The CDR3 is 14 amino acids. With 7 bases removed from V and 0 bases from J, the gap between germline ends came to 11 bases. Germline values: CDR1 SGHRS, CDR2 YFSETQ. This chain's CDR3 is CASQDWSSYNEQFF. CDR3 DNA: TGCGCCAGCCAGGACTGGAGCTCCTACAATGAGCAGTTCTTC.

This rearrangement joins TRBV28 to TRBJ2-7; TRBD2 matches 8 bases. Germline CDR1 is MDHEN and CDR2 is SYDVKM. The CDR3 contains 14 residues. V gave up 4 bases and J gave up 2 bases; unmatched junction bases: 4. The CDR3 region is CASSSVRGAYEQYF. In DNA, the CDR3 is TGTGCCAGCAGTTCCGTGCGGGGGGCCTACGAGCAGTACTTC.

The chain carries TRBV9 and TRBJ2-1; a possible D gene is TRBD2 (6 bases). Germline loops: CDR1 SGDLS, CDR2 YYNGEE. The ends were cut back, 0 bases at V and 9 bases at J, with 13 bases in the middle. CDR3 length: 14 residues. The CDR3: CASSVVASAGEQFF. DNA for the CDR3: TGTGCCAGCAGCGTAGTTGCTAGCGCGGGTGAGCAGTTCTTC.

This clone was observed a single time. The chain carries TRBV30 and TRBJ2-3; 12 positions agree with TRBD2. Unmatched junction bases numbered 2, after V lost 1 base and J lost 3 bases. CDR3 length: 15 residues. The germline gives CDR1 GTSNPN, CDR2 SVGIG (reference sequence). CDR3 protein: CAWSGGTSGTDTQYF. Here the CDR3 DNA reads TGTGCCTGGAGTGGGGGGACTAGCGGGACAGATACGCAGTATTTT. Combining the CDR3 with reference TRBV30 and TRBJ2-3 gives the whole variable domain SQTIHQWPATLVQPVGSPLSLECTVEGTSNPNLYWYRQAAGRGLQLLFYSVGIGQISSEVPQNLSASRPQDRQFILSSKKLLLSDSGFYLCAWSGGTSGTDTQYFGPGTRLTVL.

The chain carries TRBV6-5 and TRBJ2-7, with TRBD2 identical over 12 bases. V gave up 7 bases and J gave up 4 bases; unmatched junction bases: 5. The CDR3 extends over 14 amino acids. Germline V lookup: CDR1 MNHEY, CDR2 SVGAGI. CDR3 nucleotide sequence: TGTGCCAGCACTCCCGGGACTAGCGGGTACGAGCAGTACTTC. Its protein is CASTPGTSGYEQYF.

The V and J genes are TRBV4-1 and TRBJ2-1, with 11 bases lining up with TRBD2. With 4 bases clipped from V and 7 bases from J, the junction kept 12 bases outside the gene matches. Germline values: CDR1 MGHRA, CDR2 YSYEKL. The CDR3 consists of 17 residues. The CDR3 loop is CASSPLLTSGSGNEQFF. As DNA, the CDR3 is TGCGCCAGCAGCCCCTTACTCACTAGCGGGAGTGGTAATGAGCAGTTCTTC.

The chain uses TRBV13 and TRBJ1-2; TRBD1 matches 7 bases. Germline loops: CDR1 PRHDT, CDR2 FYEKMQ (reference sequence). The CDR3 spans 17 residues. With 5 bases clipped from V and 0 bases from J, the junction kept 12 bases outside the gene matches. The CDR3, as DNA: TGTGCCAGCAGCCCCAGGGGGAGGCATCCTACTAACTATGGCTACACCTTC. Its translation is CASSPRGRHPTNYGYTF. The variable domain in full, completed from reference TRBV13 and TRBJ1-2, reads AAGVIQSPRHLIKEKRETATLKCYPIPRHDTVYWYQQGPGQDPQFLISFYEKMQSDKGSIPDRFSAQQFSDYHSELNMSSLELGDSALYFCASSPRGRHPTNYGYTFGSGTRLTVV.